This T cell receptor beta chain was retrieved from a study of blood T cell repertoires in COVID-19. The protocol was immunoSEQ multiplex PCR, while the TCRdb copy is restricted to in-frame clones and leaves out a portion. The repertoire holds around 100,000 clones, roughly 84% seen once, with around 7.2% in the top ten. Germline assignment: CDR1 KGHDR and CDR2 SFDVKD. The CDR3 sequence is 17 residues long. The V and J ends lost 4 bases and 3 bases, in that order; junction bases with no gene match: 12. This clone was counted a few times. Sequencing was performed on peripheral blood. This receptor was obtained from a man under 40 in a cohort sampled during active COVID-19. The V call is TRBV24-1, the J call TRBJ1-2; 8 nucleotides align to TRBD1. The CDR3 is CATSDPDRARHDYGYTF. CDR3 DNA: TGTGCCACCAGTGACCCGGACAGGGCGAGACACGACTATGGCTACACCTTC.